This entry is about one TCR beta chain. Its antigen specificity is not known. Per-base qualities were not stored, and no clone one base away is much larger. Library prep was done by the immunoSEQ multiplex PCR assay. From the authors' description of their analysis: During preprocessing, nonproductive sequences were removed, as were CDR3s that did not start with C, did not end with F or W, or were shorter than 7 amino acids. The MANAFEST web app was used to call antigen-specific clonotypes on the basis of expansion compared with the reference and with other culture wells. A clone was considered positive if significant expansion relative to the reference culture was observed in 2 of 3 replicate wells at an FDR below 0.05. A further requirement for positive clones was significant expansion compared with all other tandem wells, along with an odds ratio above 5. CDR3 homology was measured as pairwise Levenshtein distance, computed with the stringdist R package after trimming three terminal residues from each end. TCRdb's version of the immuneACCESS table is confined to in-frame rearrangements and falls short of the full clone set. An unresolved V gene accounts for under half of the shortfall where checked; the remainder is of unknown origin. D and trimming come from the DNA, and the V and J calls and clone size come from that table. Present in this sample are roughly 14,000 clones, around four fifths of which were seen just once. Clones ranked in the top ten supply roughly 18% of the sample.

The sample originates from a study of CD4 T cells in relation to SARS-CoV-2 and coronaviruses (dated by TCRdb to about 2021). In terms of the full investigation: In the ViraFEST assay, PBMCs were cultured with antigen for under 12 days, after which TCR beta CDR3s were sequenced to identify antigen-specific clonal expansions. An HIV-1 Nef peptide pool or a culture without peptide was used as the negative reference condition. Patient-derived lymphoblastoid cell lines were used to map the HLA restriction of shared crossreactive spike epitopes. At the level of individual TCR clonotypes, the study evaluated whether memory CD4+ T cells crossreact between the spike proteins of SARS-CoV-2 and those of common cold coronaviruses. The Adaptive Biotechnologies TCR-sequencing kit was used for samples from a few pre-COVID donors and for the naive versus memory experiments, whereas the other data were Illumina-based. A different, Illumina-based TCR-beta assay was used to sequence expansion assays from other donors in the study. What the work shows at the level of the full study, not this receptor alone: Crossreactive clones showed significantly weaker SARS-CoV-2-driven expansion than monoreactive clones, consistent with antigenic imprinting. Memory CD4+ clonotypes crossrecognizing SARS-CoV-2 and at least one common cold coronavirus spike were found in around 65% of donors. Small numbers of patients and of tested TCRs were a limitation of the study. Pre-pandemic and post-infection samples were not both contributed by any donor, so tracing of the source of pre-existing responses was limited. Crossreactivity analysis centred on spike protein, so crossreactivity against other viral proteins was not assessed.

CD4+ T cells from unexposed donors were collected before the COVID-19 pandemic (2011-2018). The EasySep CD4+ T cell isolation kit was used to isolate CD4+ T cells once the cultures had run for approximately ten days. As far as cell numbers permitted, CD4+ T cells from unexposed donors were tested for reactivity against SARS-CoV-2 S and N as well as four spike pools from common cold coronaviruses. Each well held a few million PBMCs cultured in IMDM containing about 5% human AB serum and roughly 10 IU/ml IL-2. Half of the culture medium was replaced with fresh IL-2-containing medium on days 3 and 7. In general, every peptide culture condition was set up in three replicate wells. Leukapheresis product for the unexposed donors was bought commercially. Ficoll-Paque PLUS gradient centrifugation was used to isolate PBMCs from either whole blood or leukapheresis product. PBMCs were either cryopreserved at -140°C or used fresh in the expansion assay. The QIAamp Micro DNA Kit was used to extract genomic DNA from the CD4+ T cells.

CDR1 LNHNV and CDR2 YYDKDF are derived from the germline V gene (reference sequence). The CDR3 covers 16 residues, taking in both the cysteine and the phenylalanine. The retained sequence is limited to the CDR3, 48 bases, with the frame set at the first base. Relative to germline, V is 3 bases shorter and J is 5 bases shorter, with 19 bases between their ends. Sequencing was carried out using CD4+ T cells from PBMCs, cultured in vitro. The sequence links TRBV15 to TRBJ2-5; a tentative D match to TRBD2 spans 6 bases. The clonotype originates from a human donor in good health. The DNA sequence is given as TGTGCCACCAGCAGGGCACGACTAGACCTTGAGGAGACCCAGTACTTC. It is translated as CATSRARLDLEETQYF.